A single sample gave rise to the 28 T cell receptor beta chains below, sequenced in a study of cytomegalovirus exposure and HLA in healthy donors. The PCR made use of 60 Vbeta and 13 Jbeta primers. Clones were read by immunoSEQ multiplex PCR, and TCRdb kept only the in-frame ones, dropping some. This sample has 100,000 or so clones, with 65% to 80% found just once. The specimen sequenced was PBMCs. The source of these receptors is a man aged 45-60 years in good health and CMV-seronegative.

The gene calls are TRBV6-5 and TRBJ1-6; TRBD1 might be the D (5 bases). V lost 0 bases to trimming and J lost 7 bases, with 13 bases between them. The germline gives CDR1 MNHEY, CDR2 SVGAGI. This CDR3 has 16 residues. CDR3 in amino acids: CASSYSGQGTNSPLHF. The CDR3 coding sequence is TGTGCCAGCAGTTACTCGGGGCAGGGTACCAATTCACCCCTCCACTTT.

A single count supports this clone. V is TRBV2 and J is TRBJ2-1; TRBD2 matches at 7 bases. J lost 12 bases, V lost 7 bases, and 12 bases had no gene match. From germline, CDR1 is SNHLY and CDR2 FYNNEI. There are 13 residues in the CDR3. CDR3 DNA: TGTGCCAGCACCTGGGGGGGATTAATCGGGCAGTTCTTC. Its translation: CASTWGGLIGQFF.

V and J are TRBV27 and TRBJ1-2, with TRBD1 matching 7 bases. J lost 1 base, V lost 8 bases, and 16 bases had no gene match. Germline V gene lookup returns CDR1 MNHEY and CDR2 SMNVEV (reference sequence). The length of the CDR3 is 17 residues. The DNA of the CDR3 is TGTGCCAGCGGATCTATCTCGACAGGGAGGATTAACTATGGCTACACCTTC. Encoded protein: CASGSISTGRINYGYTF.

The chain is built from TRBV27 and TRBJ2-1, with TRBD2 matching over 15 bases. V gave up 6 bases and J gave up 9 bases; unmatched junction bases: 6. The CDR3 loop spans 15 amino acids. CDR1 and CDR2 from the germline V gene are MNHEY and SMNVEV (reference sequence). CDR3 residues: CASRSQGLAGGEQFF. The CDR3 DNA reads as TGTGCCAGCAGGTCTCAGGGACTAGCGGGGGGTGAGCAGTTCTTC.

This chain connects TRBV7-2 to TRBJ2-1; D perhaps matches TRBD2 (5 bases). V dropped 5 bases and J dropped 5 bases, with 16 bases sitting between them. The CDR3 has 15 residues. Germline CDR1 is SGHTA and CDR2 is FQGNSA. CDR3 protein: CASSPQLGTHNEQFF. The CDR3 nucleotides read TGTGCCAGCAGCCCCCAACTAGGTACCCACAATGAGCAGTTCTTC. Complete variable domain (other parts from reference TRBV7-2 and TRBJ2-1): GAGVSQSPSNKVTEKGKDVELRCDPISGHTALYWYRQSLGQGLEFLIYFQGNSAPDKSGLPSDRFSAERTGGSVSTLTIQRTQQEDSAVYLCASSPQLGTHNEQFFGPGTRLTVL.

CDR3 residues: CAIKWEGPGELFF. In nucleotides, the CDR3 is TGTGCCATCAAGTGGGAGGGCCCCGGGGAGCTGTTTTTT. The J gene is TRBJ2-2, the V gene TRBV10-3, with 7 bases aligning to TRBD2. Trimming at V came to 7 bases and at J to 6 bases, leaving 5 bases not matched to a gene. The CDR3 loop spans 13 amino acids. The germline CDR1 and CDR2 sequences are ENHRY and SYGVKD.

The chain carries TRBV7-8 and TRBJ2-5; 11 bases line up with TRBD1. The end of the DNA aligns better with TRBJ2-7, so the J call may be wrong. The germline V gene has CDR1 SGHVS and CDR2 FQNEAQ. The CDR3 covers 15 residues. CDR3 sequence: CASRSGTGGSREQYF. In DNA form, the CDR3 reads TGTGCCAGCAGATCCGGGACAGGGGGGTCCCGCGAGCAGTACTTC.

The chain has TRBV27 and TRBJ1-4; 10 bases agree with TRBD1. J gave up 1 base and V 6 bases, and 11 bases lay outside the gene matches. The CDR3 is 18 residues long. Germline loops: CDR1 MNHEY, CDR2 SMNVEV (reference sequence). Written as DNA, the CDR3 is TGTGCCAGCAGACCCAAGGGGACAGGGGCTCGAACTAATGAAAAACTGTTTTTT. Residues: CASRPKGTGARTNEKLFF.

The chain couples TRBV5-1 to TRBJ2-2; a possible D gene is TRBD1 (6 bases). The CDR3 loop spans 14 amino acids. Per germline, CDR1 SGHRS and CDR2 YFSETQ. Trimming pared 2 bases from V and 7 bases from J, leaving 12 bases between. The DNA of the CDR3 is TGCGCCAGCAGCTTAACTGGGGGCAGCGGGGAGCTGTTTTTT. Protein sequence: CASSLTGGSGELFF. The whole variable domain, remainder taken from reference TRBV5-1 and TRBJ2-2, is KAGVTQTPRYLIKTRGQQVTLSCSPISGHRSVSWYQQTPGQGLQFLFEYFSETQRNKGNFPGRFSGRQFSNSRSEMNVSTLELGDSALYLCASSLTGGSGELFFGEGSRLTVL.

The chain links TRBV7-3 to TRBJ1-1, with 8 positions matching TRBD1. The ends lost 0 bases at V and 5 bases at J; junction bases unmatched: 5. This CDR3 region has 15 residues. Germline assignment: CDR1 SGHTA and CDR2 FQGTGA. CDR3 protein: CASSLTRQGRTEAFF. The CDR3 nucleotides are TGTGCCAGCAGCTTAACCCGACAGGGGAGGACTGAAGCTTTCTTT.

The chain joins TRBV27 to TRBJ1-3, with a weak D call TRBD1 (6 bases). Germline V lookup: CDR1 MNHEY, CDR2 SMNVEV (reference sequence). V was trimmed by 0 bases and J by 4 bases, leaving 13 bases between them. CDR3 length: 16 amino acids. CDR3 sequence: CASSLSPVGAGNTIYF. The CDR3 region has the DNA TGTGCCAGCAGTTTATCGCCCGTGGGGGCCGGAAACACCATATATTTT.

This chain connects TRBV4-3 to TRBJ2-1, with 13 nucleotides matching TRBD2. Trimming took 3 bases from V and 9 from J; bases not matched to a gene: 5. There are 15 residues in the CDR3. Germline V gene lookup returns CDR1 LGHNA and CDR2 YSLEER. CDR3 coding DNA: TGCGCCAGCAGCCAGACTAGCGGGAGGTTTATTGAGCAGTTCTTC. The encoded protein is CASSQTSGRFIEQFF.

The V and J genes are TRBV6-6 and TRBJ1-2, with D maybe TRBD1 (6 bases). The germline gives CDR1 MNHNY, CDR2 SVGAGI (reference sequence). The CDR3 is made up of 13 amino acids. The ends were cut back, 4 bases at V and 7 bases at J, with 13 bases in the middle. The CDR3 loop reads CASSLSGEGGYTF. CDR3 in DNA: TGTGCCAGCAGTTTGTCAGGGGAGGGTGGCTACACCTTC.

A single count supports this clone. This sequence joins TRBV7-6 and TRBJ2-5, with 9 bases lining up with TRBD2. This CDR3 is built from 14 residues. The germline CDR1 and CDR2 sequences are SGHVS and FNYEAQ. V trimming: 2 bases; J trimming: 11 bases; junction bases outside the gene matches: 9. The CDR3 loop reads CASSLQGGRGEQYF. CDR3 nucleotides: TGTGCCAGCAGCTTACAAGGCGGGAGGGGGGAGCAGTACTTC.

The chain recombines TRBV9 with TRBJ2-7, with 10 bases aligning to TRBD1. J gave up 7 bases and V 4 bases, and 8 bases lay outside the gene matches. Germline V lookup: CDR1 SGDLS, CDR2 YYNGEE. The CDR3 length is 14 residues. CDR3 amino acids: CASSPRTGGGEQYF. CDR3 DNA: TGTGCCAGCAGCCCCCGGACAGGGGGGGGTGAGCAGTACTTC.

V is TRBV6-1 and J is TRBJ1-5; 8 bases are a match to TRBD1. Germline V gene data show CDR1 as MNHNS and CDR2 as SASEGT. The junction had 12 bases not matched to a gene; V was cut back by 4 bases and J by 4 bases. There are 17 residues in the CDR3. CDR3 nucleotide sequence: TGTGCCAGCAGTGCCTTCCCCAGGGGGCAATGGAATCAGCCCCAGCATTTT. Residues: CASSAFPRGQWNQPQHF.

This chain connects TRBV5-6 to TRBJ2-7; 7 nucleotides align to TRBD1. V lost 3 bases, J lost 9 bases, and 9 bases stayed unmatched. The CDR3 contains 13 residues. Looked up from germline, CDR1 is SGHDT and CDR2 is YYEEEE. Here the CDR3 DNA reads TGTGCCAGCAGCTCATATAGGGACAGAGCGCAGTACTTC. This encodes CASSSYRDRAQYF.

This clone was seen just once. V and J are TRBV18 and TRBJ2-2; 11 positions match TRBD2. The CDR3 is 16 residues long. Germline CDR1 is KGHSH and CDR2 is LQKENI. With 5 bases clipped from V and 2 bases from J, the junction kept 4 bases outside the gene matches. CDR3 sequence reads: CASSEGLAENTGELFF. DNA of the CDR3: TGTGCCAGCTCAGAGGGACTAGCGGAAAACACCGGGGAGCTGTTTTTT.

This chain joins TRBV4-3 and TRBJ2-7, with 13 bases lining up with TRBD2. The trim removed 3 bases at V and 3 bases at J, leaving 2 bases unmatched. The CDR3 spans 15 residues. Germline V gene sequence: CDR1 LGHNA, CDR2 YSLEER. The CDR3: CASSQGLAGIYEQYF. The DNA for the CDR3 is TGCGCCAGCAGCCAGGGACTAGCGGGGATCTACGAGCAGTACTTC.

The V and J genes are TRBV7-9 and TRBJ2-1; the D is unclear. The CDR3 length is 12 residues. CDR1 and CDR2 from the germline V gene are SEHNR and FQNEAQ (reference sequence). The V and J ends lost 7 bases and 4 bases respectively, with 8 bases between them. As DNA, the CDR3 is TGTGCCAGCACCTTTCGGTACAATGAGCAGTTCTTC. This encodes CASTFRYNEQFF.

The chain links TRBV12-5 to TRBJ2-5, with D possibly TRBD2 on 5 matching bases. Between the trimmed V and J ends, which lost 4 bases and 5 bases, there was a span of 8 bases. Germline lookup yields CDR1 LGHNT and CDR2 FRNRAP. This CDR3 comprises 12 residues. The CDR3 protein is CASGSEEETQYF. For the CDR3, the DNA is TGTGCTAGTGGTTCGGAGGAGGAGACCCAGTACTTC.

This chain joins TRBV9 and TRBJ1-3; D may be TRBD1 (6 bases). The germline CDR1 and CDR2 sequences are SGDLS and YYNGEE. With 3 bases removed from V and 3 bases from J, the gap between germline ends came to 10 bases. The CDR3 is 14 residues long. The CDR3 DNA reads TGTGCCAGCAGCGAACAGGGAAATGGAAACACCATATATTTT. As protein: CASSEQGNGNTIYF.

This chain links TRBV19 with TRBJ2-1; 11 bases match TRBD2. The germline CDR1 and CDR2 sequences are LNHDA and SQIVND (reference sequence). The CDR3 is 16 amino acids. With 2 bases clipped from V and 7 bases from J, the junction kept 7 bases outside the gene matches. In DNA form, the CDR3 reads TGTGCCAGTAGTATACGGGGACTAGCGGCCTCTAATGAGCAGTTCTTC. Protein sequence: CASSIRGLAASNEQFF.

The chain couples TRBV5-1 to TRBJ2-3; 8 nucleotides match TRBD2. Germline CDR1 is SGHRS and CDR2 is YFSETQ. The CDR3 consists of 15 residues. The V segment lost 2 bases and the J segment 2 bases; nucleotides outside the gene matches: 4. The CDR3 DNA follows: TGCGCCAGCAGCTTTACGGGAGGGTCCACAGATACGCAGTATTTT. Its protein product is CASSFTGGSTDTQYF.

CDR3 residues: CASSVEGNTIYF. CDR3 sequence (DNA): TGTGCCAGCAGCGTAGAGGGGAACACCATATATTTT. This sequence joins TRBV9 and TRBJ1-3; D perhaps matches TRBD1 (5 bases). CDR1 is SGDLS, CDR2 YYNGEE, per germline. Between the trimmed V and J ends, which lost 0 bases and 7 bases, there was a span of 5 bases. This CDR3 comprises 12 residues.

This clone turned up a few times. The chain's CDR3 is CASSIGYRVNQPQHF. CDR3 DNA sequence: TGTGCCAGTAGTATAGGGTACAGGGTCAATCAGCCCCAGCATTTT. J is TRBJ1-5 and V is TRBV19; perhaps TRBD1 as D (6 bases). The V and J ends lost 1 base and 3 bases respectively, with 10 bases between them. CDR1 and CDR2 from the germline V gene are LNHDA and SQIVND (reference sequence). The CDR3 consists of 15 residues.

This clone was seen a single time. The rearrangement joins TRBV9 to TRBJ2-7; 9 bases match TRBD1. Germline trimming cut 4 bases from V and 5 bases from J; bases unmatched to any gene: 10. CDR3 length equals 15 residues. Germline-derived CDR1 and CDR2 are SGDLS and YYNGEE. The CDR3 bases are TGTGCCAGCAGCCCCCGGTACAGGGGGCATGACGAGCAGTACTTC. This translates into CASSPRYRGHDEQYF.

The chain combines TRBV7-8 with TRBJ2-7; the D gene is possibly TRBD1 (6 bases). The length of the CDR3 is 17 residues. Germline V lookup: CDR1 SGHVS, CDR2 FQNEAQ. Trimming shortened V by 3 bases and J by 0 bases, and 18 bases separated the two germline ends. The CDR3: CASSFPKGHAVSYEQYF. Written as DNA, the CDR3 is TGTGCCAGCAGCTTTCCAAAGGGACACGCTGTCTCCTACGAGCAGTACTTC.